A single sample gave rise to the 2 T cell receptor beta chains below, sequenced in a study of shared clonotypes between healthy human individuals (dated by TCRdb to the early 2020s). The library was obtained by the immunoSEQ multiplex PCR assay. TCRdb re-hosts the immuneACCESS table, in-frame sequences only. Its copies lack some clones; in the studies checked, an unresolved V gene accounts for under half of them, and the cause for the rest is not known. This sample comprises 400,000 to 550,000 clones, around three quarters of them detected only once. The top ten clones comprise about an eighth of the sample. Sequenced input: PBMCs. The receptors come from a middle-aged woman in good health. Some clones in this sample may be carry-over from other donors' samples.

The chain joins TRBV7-2 to TRBJ1-3; no definite D call. The CDR3 extends over 14 amino acids. From germline, CDR1 is SGHTA and CDR2 FQGNSA. Between the trimmed V and J ends, which lost 1 base and 0 bases, there was a span of 4 bases. CDR3 in amino acids: CASSLGSSGNTIYF. The CDR3 DNA sequence: TGTGCCAGCAGCTTAGGAAGCTCTGGAAACACCATATATTTT.

The V call is TRBV2, the J call TRBJ2-7; tentatively, D is TRBD1 (6 bases). Germline CDR1 reads SNHLY; CDR2 reads FYNNEI. The CDR3 has 13 amino acids. V lost 6 bases and J lost 2, with 11 bases in between. CDR3 in amino acids: CASSLTGPYEQYF. The DNA of the CDR3 is TGTGCCAGCAGCCTGACAGGCCCCTACGAGCAGTACTTC. The variable domain in full, completed from reference TRBV2 and TRBJ2-7, reads EPEVTQTPSHQVTQMGQEVILRCVPISNHLYFYWYRQILGQKVEFLVSFYNNEISEKSEIFDDQFSVERPDGSNFTLKIRSTKLEDSAMYFCASSLTGPYEQYFGPGTRLTVT.